This entry lists 7 T cell receptor beta chains sequenced from one sample in a study of circulating and synovial CD4+ cells in juvenile arthritis. The protocol was immunoSEQ multiplex PCR, while the TCRdb copy is restricted to in-frame clones and leaves out a portion. Here the sample spans tens of thousands of clones, around 95% being singletons. The material sequenced was CD4+ T cells from blood. The receptors were gathered from a human donor with juvenile idiopathic arthritis.

The rearrangement joins TRBV7-8 to TRBJ1-4; D may be TRBD1 (6 bases). CDR1 and CDR2 from the germline V gene are SGHVS and FQNEAQ. The CDR3 has 14 amino acids. V was clipped by 4 bases and J by 8 bases, with 14 bases between them. The CDR3, as DNA: TGTGCCAGCAGCTCGGACAGTATGAGCGAAAAACTGTTTTTT. This sequence encodes CASSSDSMSEKLFF.

The chain has TRBV7-2 and TRBJ2-7; tentatively, D is TRBD2 (6 bases). The CDR3 spans 14 residues. Trimming shortened V by 5 bases and J by 0 bases, and 11 bases separated the two germline ends. Germline V gene data show CDR1 as SGHTA and CDR2 as FQGNSA. The CDR3 here is CASSRRDLSYEQYF. CDR3 nucleotide sequence: TGTGCCAGCAGCAGGCGGGACCTCTCCTACGAGCAGTACTTC. Full variable domain (outside the CDR3, taken from reference TRBV7-2 and TRBJ2-7): GAGVSQSPSNKVTEKGKDVELRCDPISGHTALYWYRQSLGQGLEFLIYFQGNSAPDKSGLPSDRFSAERTGGSVSTLTIQRTQQEDSAVYLCASSRRDLSYEQYFGPGTRLTVT.

CDR3 protein: CASKAGGDTQYF. The CDR3 nucleotides read TGTGCCAGCAAAGCGGGGGGTGATACGCAGTATTTT. The chain combines TRBV27 with TRBJ2-3, with 9 bases identical to TRBD2. The length of the CDR3 is 12 residues. Germline assignment: CDR1 MNHEY and CDR2 SMNVEV (reference sequence). J lost 6 bases, V lost 7 bases, and 2 bases had no gene match.

J is TRBJ2-7 and V is TRBV7-8; 8 bases are a match to TRBD2. The trim removed 7 bases at V and 2 bases at J, leaving 16 bases unmatched. The germline V gene encodes CDR1 SGHVS and CDR2 FQNEAQ. The CDR3 has 17 amino acids. CDR3 DNA sequence: TGTGCCAGCACCGAACCCCCTAGCGGGCTGGGAGCCTACGAGCAGTACTTC. Amino acids: CASTEPPSGLGAYEQYF.

V usage is TRBV7-9 and J usage is TRBJ2-5; no firm D call. The CDR3 spans 11 residues. V lost 4 bases and J 2 bases, leaving 2 bases between the germline ends. CDR1 and CDR2 (germline): SEHNR, FQNEAQ (reference sequence). CDR3 region: CASSSQETQYF. The CDR3, as DNA: TGTGCCAGCAGCTCACAAGAGACCCAGTACTTC.

CDR3 nucleotides: TGCGCCAGCAGCCCTAGACCGGGGTTAAGCCAGCCCCAGCATTTT. Translation: CASSPRPGLSQPQHF. The V and J genes are TRBV4-1 and TRBJ1-5; no firm D call. This CDR3 has 15 residues. Germline CDR1 MGHRA, CDR2 YSYEKL. The V end was cut by 4 bases, the J end by 7 bases, with 17 bases between.

This chain uses TRBV5-4 with TRBJ2-2; 9 bases fit TRBD2. The CDR3 has 16 amino acids. J gave up 6 bases and V 0 bases, and 6 bases lay outside the gene matches. Germline V gene lookup returns CDR1 SGHNT and CDR2 YYREEE (reference sequence). The CDR3 sequence is CASSLGGVAGAGELFF. The CDR3 DNA reads as TGTGCCAGCAGCTTGGGCGGGGTAGCGGGAGCCGGGGAGCTGTTTTTT.